This TCR beta chain was recorded in a study of regulatory T cells in long-lasting Graves disease. V lost 5 bases and J lost 9; bases outside the gene matches: 11. The CDR3 loop spans 16 amino acids. Germline V CDR1 and CDR2: SEHNR, FQNEAQ (reference sequence). To make TCR beta libraries, researchers used iRepertoire HTBI primers and Arm-PCR of CDR3 regions. TCRdb re-analysed the multiplex PCR reads in MiXCR, keeping a single row per CDR3 protein. The sample contains about 420,000 distinct CDR3 sequences, roughly a quarter of which appear only once. A remark on this clonotype: Antigen unknown.

As for time point: persistent/refractory GD, antithyroid drugs over 5 years with positive TRAb. TCR sequences were obtained from RNA taken from PBMCs. Findings of the study overall: TRBV28, TRBJ1-2 and TRBJ2-5 emerged as the favored segments in persistent disease.

Sequenced here: peripheral blood mononuclear cells (PBMCs), sampled when the disease was refractory, from a patient treated with antithyroid drugs. The TCR originated in a female donor with Graves disease. The chain joins TRBV7-9 to TRBJ2-1; 12 bases map to TRBD2. CDR3 amino acids: CASSRSSGRGVVEQFF. DNA of the CDR3: TGTGCCAGCAGCCGTTCTAGCGGGAGGGGAGTGGTTGAGCAGTTCTTC.